This TCR beta chain was recorded in a study of cytomegalovirus exposure and HLA in healthy donors. The V and J ends lost 3 bases and 6 bases, in that order; junction bases with no gene match: 11. The CDR3 loop spans 16 amino acids. Germline values: CDR1 LNHNV, CDR2 YYDKDF (reference sequence). With 60 Vbeta and 13 Jbeta primers, the PCR was carried out. Produced via immunoSEQ multiplex PCR; TCRdb's table is partial and in-frame only. Here the sample spans about 200,000 clones, around four fifths being singletons. The origin of this receptor is a man over 45 in good health and CMV-seronegative. The chain is built from TRBV15 and TRBJ1-2; 9 nucleotides match TRBD1. Sequencing was done on a sample of PBMCs. The CDR3 sequence: CATSRDYGQGLNGYTF. Here the CDR3 DNA reads TGTGCCACCAGCAGGGATTATGGACAGGGGCTTAATGGCTACACCTTC. Full variable domain (outside the CDR3, taken from reference TRBV15 and TRBJ1-2): DAMVIQNPRYQVTQFGKPVTLSCSQTLNHNVMYWYQQKSSQAPKLLFHYYDKDFNNEADTPDNFQSRRPNTSFCFLDIRSPGLGDTAMYLCATSRDYGQGLNGYTFGSGTRLTVV.